Listed below are T cell receptor beta chains from one sample, sequenced in a study of shared clonotypes between healthy human individuals. Profiled with immunoSEQ multiplex PCR; TCRdb holds only in-frame clones, not every one. The data show 950,000 to 1,100,000 clones, with around 78% seen just once and around 0.61% held by the top ten. Sequencing was performed on memory CD4+ T cells from PBMCs. The receptors here all came from a man younger than 30 in good health. Some clones in this sample may be carry-over from other donors' samples. The CDR3 runs from the conserved cysteine through the conserved F or W.

j_gene,v_gene,CDR3aa
TRBJ1-3,TRBV5-1,CASSSSWTVIGTIYF
TRBJ1-5,TRBV7-2,CASSLGVRGQGQPQHF
TRBJ2-7,TRBV27,CASSLGPSGRYEQYF
TRBJ1-4,TRBV5-1,CASSVQGTNEKLFF
TRBJ2-1,TRBV10-1,CASSPTRSTYNEQFF
TRBJ1-5,TRBV2,CASSPLGNQPQHF
TRBJ1-5,TRBV6-1,CASSEQLEQPQHF
TRBJ2-7,TRBV28,CASSPPGQGREQYF
TRBJ1-4,TRBV11-3,CASSLDGGELFF
TRBJ1-2,TRBV29-1,CSVERAVRQGSYTF
TRBJ2-1,TRBV18,CASSPAPSYNEQFF
TRBJ2-1,TRBV30,CAWRGAGAYNEQFF
TRBJ2-7,TRBV10-3,CAISESPGTSYEQYF